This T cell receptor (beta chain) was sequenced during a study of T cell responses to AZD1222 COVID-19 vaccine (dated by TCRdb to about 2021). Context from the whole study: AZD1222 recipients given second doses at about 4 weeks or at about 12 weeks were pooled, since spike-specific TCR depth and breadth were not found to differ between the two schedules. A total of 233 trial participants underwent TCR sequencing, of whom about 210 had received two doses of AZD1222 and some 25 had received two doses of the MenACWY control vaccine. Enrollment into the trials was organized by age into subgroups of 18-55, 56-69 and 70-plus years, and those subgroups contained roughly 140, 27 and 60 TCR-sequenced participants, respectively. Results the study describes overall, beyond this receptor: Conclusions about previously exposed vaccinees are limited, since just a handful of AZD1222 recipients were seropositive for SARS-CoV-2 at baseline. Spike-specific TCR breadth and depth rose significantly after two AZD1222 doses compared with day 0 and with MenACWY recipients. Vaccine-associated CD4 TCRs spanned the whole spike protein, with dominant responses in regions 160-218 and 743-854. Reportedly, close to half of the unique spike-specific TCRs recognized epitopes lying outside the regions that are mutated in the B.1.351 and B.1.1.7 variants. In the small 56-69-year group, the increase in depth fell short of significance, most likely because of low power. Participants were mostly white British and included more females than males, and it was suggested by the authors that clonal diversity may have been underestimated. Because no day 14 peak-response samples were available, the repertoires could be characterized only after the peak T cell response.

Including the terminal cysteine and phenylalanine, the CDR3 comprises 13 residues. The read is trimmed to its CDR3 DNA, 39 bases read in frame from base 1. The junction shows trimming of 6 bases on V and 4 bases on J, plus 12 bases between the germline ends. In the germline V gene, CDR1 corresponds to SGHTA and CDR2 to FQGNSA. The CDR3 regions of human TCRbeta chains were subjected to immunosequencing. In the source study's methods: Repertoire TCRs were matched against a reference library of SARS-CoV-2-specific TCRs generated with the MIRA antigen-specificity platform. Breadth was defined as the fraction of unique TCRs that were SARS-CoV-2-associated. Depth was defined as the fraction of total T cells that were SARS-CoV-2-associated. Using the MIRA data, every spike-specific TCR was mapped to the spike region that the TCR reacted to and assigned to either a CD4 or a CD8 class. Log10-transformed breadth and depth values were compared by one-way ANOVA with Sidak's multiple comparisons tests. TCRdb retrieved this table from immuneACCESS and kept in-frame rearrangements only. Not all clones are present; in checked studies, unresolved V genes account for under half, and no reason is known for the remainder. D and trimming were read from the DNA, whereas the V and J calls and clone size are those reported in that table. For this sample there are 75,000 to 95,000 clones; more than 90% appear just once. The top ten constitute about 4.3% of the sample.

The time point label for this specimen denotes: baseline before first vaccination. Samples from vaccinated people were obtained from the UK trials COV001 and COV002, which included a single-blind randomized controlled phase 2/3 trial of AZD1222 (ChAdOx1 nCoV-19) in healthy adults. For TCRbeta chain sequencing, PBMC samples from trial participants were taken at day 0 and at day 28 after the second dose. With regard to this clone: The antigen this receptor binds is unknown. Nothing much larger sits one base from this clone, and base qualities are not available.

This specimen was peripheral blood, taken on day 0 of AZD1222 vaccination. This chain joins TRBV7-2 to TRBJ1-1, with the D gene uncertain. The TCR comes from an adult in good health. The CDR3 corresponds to CASSPDFSTEAFF. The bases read TGTGCCAGCAGTCCTGATTTCAGCACTGAAGCTTTCTTT.